Listed below are T cell receptor beta chains from one sample, sequenced in a study of CD4+ T cells in melanoma. Some clones are missing from TCRdb's copy, which holds only in-frame ones; the method was immunoSEQ multiplex PCR. This sample has about 50,000 clones, with 80% to 90% found just once. Sequenced sample: peripheral blood. The receptors were gathered from a human donor with melanoma. The conserved cysteine and the conserved F or W are not part of the CDR3 here. Fields, in order: V gene, D gene, CDR3 length, CDR3 protein. D genes are given only for firm matches.

v_call: TRBV9; d_call: TRBD1; cdr3_length: 16; cdr3_aa: ASSARDRGLQAKNIQY
v_call: TRBV2; d_call: TRBD1; cdr3_length: 14; cdr3_aa: ASSSRGRQGDYEQY
v_call: TRBV10-1; d_call: .; cdr3_length: 16; cdr3_aa: ASSESGGQPNSNQPQH
v_call: TRBV10-3; d_call: .; cdr3_length: 11; cdr3_aa: AISDGQGYEQY
v_call: TRBV7-2; d_call: TRBD1; cdr3_length: 13; cdr3_aa: ASSRQGATYNEQF
v_call: TRBV7-6; d_call: TRBD1; cdr3_length: 14; cdr3_aa: ASSLEGTGGTYEQY
v_call: TRBV7-9; d_call: .; cdr3_length: 10; cdr3_aa: ASSPGLPEQY
v_call: TRBV7-2; d_call: .; cdr3_length: 11; cdr3_aa: ASSLGVLGGYT
v_call: TRBV6-6; d_call: .; cdr3_length: 12; cdr3_aa: ASSYRQGFVEQY
v_call: TRBV7-8; d_call: TRBD1; cdr3_length: 18; cdr3_aa: ASSLLGRDRSSFMNTEAF
v_call: TRBV7-3; d_call: .; cdr3_length: 12; cdr3_aa: ASSLGENYNEQF
v_call: TRBV6-1; d_call: .; cdr3_length: 10; cdr3_aa: ASRFQGGEQF
v_call: TRBV4-1; d_call: .; cdr3_length: 12; cdr3_aa: ASSQGWTQETQY
v_call: TRBV28; d_call: .; cdr3_length: 14; cdr3_aa: ASSPPLQGLGYEQY
v_call: TRBV19; d_call: TRBD1; cdr3_length: 12; cdr3_aa: ASRDRGLGQPQH
v_call: TRBV7-3; d_call: .; cdr3_length: 7; cdr3_aa: AGPDEQF
v_call: TRBV5-6; d_call: .; cdr3_length: 12; cdr3_aa: ASSLVTGNTEAF
v_call: TRBV28; d_call: TRBD1; cdr3_length: 14; cdr3_aa: ASSKGGQFSTDTQY
v_call: TRBV6-6; d_call: .; cdr3_length: 12; cdr3_aa: ASSYVGGLTEAF
v_call: TRBV2; d_call: TRBD1; cdr3_length: 13; cdr3_aa: ARRQGGNSGNTIY
v_call: TRBV19; d_call: .; cdr3_length: 13; cdr3_aa: ASSSIASVTYGYT
v_call: TRBV25-1; d_call: .; cdr3_length: 11; cdr3_aa: ASSEQNTGELF
v_call: TRBV27; d_call: .; cdr3_length: 12; cdr3_aa: ASTSGGMNTEAF
v_call: TRBV7-9; d_call: .; cdr3_length: 12; cdr3_aa: ASSSGWLEGGYT
v_call: TRBV6-5; d_call: TRBD1; cdr3_length: 14; cdr3_aa: ASSYDALGTDYGYT
v_call: TRBV9; d_call: TRBD1; cdr3_length: 15; cdr3_aa: ASSVGKTGPYNSPLH
v_call: TRBV19; d_call: .; cdr3_length: 12; cdr3_aa: ASSTEWNTGELF
v_call: TRBV27; d_call: .; cdr3_length: 13; cdr3_aa: ASRTGFGSPSPLH
v_call: TRBV4-1; d_call: TRBD1; cdr3_length: 14; cdr3_aa: ASSQDGTGQYNEQF